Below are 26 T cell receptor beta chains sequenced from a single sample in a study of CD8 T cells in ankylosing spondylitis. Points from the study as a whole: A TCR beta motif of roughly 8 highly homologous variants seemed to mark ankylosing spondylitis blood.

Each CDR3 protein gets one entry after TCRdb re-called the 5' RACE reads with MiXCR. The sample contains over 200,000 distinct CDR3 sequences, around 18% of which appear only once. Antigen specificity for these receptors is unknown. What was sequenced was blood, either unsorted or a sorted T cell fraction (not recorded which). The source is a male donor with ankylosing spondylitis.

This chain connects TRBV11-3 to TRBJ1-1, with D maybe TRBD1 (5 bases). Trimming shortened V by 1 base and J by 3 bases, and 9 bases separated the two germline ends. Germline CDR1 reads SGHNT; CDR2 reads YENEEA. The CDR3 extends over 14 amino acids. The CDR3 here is CASSLVGDDTEAFF. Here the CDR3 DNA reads TGTGCCAGCAGCTTAGTTGGGGACGACACTGAAGCTTTCTTT. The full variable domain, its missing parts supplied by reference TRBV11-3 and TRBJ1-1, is EAGVVQSPRYKIIEKKQPVAFWCNPISGHNTLYWYLQNLGQGPELLIRYENEEAVDDSQLPKDRFSAERLKGVDSTLKIQPAELGDSAVYLCASSLVGDDTEAFFGQGTRLTVV.

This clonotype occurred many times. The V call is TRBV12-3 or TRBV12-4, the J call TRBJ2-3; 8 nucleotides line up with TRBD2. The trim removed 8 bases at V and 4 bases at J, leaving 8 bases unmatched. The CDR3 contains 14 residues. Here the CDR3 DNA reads TGTGCCAGCCTTGACGGGGGGGTGTCAGATACGCAGTATTTT. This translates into CASLDGGVSDTQYF.

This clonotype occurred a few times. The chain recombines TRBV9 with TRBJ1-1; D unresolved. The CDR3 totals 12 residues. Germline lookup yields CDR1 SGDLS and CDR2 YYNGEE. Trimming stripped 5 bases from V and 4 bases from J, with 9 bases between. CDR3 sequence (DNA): TGTGCCAGCAGTAGGGAGTCCACTGAAGCTTTCTTT. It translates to CASSRESTEAFF.

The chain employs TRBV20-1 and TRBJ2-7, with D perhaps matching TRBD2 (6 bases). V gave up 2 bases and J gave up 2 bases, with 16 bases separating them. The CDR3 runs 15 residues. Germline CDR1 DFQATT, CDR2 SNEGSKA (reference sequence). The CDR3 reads CSARPQAGGTYEQYF. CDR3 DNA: TGCAGTGCTAGACCGCAAGCGGGTGGTACCTACGAGCAGTACTTC.

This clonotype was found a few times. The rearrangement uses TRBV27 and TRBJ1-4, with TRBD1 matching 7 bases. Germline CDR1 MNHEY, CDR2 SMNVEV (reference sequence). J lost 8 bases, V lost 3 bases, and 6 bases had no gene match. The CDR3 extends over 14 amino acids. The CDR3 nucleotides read TGTGCCAGCAGTTTTCTGACAGGGAACGAAAAACTGTTTTTT. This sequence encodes CASSFLTGNEKLFF.

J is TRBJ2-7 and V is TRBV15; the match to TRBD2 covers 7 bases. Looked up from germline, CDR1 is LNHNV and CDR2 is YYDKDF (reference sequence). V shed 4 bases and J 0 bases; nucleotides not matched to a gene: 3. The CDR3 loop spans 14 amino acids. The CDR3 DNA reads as TGTGCCACCAGCATCGCGGGGGACTCCTACGAGCAGTACTTC. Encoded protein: CATSIAGDSYEQYF.

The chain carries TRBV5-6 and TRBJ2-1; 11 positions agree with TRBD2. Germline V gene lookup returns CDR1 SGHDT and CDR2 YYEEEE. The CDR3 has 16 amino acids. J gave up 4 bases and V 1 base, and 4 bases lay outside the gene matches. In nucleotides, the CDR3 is TGTGCCAGCAGCTTGCTTCTAGCGGGAGGATACAATGAGCAGTTCTTC. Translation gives CASSLLLAGGYNEQFF. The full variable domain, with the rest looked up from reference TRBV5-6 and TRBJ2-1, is DAGVTQSPTHLIKTRGQQVTLRCSPKSGHDTVSWYQQALGQGPQFIFQYYEEEERQRGNFPDRFSGHQFPNYSSELNVNALLLGDSALYLCASSLLLAGGYNEQFFGPGTRLTVL.

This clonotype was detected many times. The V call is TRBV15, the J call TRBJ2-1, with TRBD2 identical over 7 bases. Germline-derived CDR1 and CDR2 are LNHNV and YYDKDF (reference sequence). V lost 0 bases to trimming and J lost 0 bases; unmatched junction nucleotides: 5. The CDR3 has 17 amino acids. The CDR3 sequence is CATSREEGGSSYNEQFF. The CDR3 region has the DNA TGTGCCACCAGCAGAGAGGAGGGCGGGAGCTCCTACAATGAGCAGTTCTTC. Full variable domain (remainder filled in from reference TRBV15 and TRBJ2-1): DAMVIQNPRYQVTQFGKPVTLSCSQTLNHNVMYWYQQKSSQAPKLLFHYYDKDFNNEADTPDNFQSRRPNTSFCFLDIRSPGLGDTAMYLCATSREEGGSSYNEQFFGPGTRLTVL.

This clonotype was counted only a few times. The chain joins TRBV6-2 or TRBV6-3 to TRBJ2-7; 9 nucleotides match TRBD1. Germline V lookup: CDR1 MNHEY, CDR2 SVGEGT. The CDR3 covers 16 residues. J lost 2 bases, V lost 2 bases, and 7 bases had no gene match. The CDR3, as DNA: TGTGCCAGCAGTTACCCCCGTGACAGGGGGACCTACGAGCAGTACTTC. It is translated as CASSYPRDRGTYEQYF.

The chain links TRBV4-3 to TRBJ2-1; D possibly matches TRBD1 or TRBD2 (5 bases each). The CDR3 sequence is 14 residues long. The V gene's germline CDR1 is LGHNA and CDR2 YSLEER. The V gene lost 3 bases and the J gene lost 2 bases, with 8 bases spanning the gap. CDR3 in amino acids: CASSHSGPYNEQFF. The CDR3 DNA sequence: TGCGCCAGCAGCCACTCGGGACCCTACAATGAGCAGTTCTTC.

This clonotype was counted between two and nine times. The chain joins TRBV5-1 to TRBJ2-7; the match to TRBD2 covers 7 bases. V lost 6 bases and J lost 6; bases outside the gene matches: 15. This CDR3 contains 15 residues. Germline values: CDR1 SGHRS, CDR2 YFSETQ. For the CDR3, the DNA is TGCGCCAGCACCTGGGAGGGGAACGGGTTCGGCGAGCAGTACTTC. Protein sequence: CASTWEGNGFGEQYF. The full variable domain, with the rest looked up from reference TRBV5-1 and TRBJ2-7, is KAGVTQTPRYLIKTRGQQVTLSCSPISGHRSVSWYQQTPGQGLQFLFEYFSETQRNKGNFPGRFSGRQFSNSRSEMNVSTLELGDSALYLCASTWEGNGFGEQYFGPGTRLTVT.

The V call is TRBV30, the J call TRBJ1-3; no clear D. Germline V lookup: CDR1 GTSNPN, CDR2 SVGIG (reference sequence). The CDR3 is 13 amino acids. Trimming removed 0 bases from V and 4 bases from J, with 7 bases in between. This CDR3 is CAWSVDTGNTIYF. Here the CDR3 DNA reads TGTGCCTGGAGTGTAGACACGGGAAACACCATATATTTT.

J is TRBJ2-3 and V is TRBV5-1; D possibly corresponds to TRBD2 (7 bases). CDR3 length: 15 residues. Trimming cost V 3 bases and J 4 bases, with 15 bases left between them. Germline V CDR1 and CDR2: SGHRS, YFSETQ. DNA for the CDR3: TGCGCCAGCAGCTGGGGGGGGGGCCCTGCAGATACGCAGTATTTT. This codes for CASSWGGGPADTQYF.

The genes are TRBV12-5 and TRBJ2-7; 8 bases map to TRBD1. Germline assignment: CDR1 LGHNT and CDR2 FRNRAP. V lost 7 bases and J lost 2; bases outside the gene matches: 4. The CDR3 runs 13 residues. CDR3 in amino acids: CASAGDRTYEQYF. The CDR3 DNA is TGTGCTAGTGCCGGGGACAGGACCTACGAGCAGTACTTC.

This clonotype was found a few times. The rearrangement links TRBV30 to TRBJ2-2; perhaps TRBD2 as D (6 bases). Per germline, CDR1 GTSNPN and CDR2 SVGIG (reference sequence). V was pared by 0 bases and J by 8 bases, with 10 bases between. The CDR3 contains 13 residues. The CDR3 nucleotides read TGTGCCTGGAGTGTTCTTGGGGGGGGGGAGCTGTTTTTT. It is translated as CAWSVLGGGELFF.

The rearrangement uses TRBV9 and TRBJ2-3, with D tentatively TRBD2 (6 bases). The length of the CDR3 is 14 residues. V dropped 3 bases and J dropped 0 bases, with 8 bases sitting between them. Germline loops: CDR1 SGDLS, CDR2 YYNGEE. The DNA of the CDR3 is TGTGCCAGCAGCGGTAGCGGTAGCACAGATACGCAGTATTTT. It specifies CASSGSGSTDTQYF.

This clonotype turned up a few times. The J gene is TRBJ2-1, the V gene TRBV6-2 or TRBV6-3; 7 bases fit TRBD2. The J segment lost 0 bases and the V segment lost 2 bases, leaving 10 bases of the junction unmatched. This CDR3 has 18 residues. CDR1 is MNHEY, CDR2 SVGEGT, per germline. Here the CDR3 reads CASSYEPAGRSSYNEQFF. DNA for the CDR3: TGTGCCAGCAGTTACGAACCAGCGGGGAGAAGCTCCTACAATGAGCAGTTCTTC.

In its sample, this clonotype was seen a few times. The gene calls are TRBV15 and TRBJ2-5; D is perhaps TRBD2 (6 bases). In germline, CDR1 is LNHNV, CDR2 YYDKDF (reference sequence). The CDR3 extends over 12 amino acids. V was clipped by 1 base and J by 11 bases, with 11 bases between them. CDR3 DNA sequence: TGTGCCACCAGCAGAGTTTACGGGACTCAGTACTTC. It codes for CATSRVYGTQYF.

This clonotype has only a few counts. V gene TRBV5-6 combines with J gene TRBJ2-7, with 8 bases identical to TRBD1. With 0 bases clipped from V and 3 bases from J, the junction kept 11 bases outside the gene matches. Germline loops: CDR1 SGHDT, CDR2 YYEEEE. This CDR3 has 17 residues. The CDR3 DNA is TGTGCCAGCAGCTTGGGGGGAGGACAGGGACCATTCTACGAGCAGTACTTC. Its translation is CASSLGGGQGPFYEQYF.

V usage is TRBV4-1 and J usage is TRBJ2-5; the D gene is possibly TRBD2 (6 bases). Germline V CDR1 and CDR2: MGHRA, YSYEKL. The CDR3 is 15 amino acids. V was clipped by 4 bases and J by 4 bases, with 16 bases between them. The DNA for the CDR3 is TGCGCCAGCAGCCCGGGTATGGGGAGGATAGAGACCCAGTACTTC. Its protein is CASSPGMGRIETQYF.

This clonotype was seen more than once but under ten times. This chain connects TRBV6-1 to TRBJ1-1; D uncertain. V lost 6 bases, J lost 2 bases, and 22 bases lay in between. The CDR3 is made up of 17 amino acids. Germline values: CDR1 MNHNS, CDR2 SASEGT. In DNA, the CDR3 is TGTGCCAGCAGCCTACTAGCCCCGACTGACGGAAACACTGAAGCTTTCTTT. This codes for CASSLLAPTDGNTEAFF.

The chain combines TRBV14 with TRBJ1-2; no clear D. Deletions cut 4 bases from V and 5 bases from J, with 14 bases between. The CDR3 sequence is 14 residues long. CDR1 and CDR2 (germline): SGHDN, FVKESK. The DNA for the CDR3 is TGTGCCAGCAGCCGTAGTGGCACGGGATATGGCTACACCTTC. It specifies CASSRSGTGYGYTF.

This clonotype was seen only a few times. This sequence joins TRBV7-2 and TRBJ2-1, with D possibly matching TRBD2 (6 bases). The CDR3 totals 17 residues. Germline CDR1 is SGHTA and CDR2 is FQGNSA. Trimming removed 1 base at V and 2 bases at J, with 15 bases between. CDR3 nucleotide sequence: TGTGCCAGCAGCTTAGTCACAGTCCCGGGAGCCTACAATGAGCAGTTCTTC. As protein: CASSLVTVPGAYNEQFF.

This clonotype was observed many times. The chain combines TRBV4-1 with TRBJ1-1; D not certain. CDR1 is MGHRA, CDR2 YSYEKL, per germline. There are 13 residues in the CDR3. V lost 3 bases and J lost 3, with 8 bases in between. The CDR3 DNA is TGCGCCAGCAGCCAGAATCTCGACACTGAAGCTTTCTTT. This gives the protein CASSQNLDTEAFF.

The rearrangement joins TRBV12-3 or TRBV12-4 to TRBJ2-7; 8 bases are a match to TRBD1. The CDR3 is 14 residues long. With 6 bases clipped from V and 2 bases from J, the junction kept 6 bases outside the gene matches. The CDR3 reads CASSPYRGAYEQYF. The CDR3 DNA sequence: TGTGCCAGCAGCCCCTACAGGGGGGCCTACGAGCAGTACTTC.

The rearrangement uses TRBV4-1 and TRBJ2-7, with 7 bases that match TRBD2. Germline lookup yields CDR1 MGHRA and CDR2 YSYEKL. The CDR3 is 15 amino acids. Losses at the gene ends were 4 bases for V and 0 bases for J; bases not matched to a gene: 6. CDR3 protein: CASSPGRDYSYEQYF. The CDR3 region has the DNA TGCGCCAGCAGCCCGGGTAGGGACTACTCCTACGAGCAGTACTTC.